A single T cell receptor beta chain is shown here with its context. Per the study methods: Researchers report that nucleated cell counts were estimated from reference gene primer amplification. TCRdb keeps only in-frame clones here, not all; method: immunoSEQ multiplex PCR. From that table come the V and J calls and clone size; the DNA was used to work out D and trimming. Here the sample spans almost 200,000 clones, around 85% being singletons. These data come from a study of blood T cell repertoires in COVID-19. At the level of the study: Specimens from acute and convalescent COVID-19 originated in the United States, Italy and Spain. PBMCs, B-cell-depleted T cells, or T cells provided the cDNA or gDNA that made up the material.

Sequenced: peripheral blood. This clonotype was sampled from a woman aged 70-85 years with acute or convalescent COVID-19.

CDR3: CASIPGTGSNNEQFF. DNA of the CDR3: TGCGCCAGCATCCCCGGGACAGGGTCTAACAATGAGCAGTTCTTC. V and J are TRBV5-1 and TRBJ2-1, with 9 nucleotides matching TRBD1. J was trimmed by 5 bases and V by 6 bases; bases with no gene match: 9. The CDR3 runs 15 residues. The germline V gene encodes CDR1 SGHRS and CDR2 YFSETQ. Full variable domain (rest looked up from reference TRBV5-1 and TRBJ2-1): KAGVTQTPRYLIKTRGQQVTLSCSPISGHRSVSWYQQTPGQGLQFLFEYFSETQRNKGNFPGRFSGRQFSNSRSEMNVSTLELGDSALYLCASIPGTGSNNEQFFGPGTRLTVL.